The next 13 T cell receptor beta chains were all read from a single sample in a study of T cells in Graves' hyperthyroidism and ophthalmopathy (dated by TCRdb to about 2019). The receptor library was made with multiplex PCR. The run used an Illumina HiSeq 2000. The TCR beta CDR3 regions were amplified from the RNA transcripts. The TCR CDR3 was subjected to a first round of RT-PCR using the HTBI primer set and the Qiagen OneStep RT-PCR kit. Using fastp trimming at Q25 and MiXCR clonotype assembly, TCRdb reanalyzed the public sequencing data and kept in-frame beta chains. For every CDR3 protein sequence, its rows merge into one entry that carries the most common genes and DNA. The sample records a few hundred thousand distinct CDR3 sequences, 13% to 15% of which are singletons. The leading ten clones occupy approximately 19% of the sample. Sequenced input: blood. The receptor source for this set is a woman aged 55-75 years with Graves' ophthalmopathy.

CDR3 nucleotides: TGTGCCAGCAGTATGGGGGACAATTCCTACGAGCAGTACTTC. Protein sequence: CASSMGDNSYEQYF. The chain uses TRBV6-1 and TRBJ2-7; possible D gene TRBD1, 6 bases. CDR1 and CDR2 from the germline V gene are MNHNS and SASEGT. V shed 5 bases and J shed 1 base, with 12 bases lying between them. The CDR3 contains 14 residues.

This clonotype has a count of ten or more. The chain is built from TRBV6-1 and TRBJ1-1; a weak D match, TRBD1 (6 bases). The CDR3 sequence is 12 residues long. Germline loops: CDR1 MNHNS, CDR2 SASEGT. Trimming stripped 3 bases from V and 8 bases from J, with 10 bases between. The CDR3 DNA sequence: TGTGCCAGCAGTGAGAGGCAGGGGGAAGCTTTCTTT. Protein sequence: CASSERQGEAFF.

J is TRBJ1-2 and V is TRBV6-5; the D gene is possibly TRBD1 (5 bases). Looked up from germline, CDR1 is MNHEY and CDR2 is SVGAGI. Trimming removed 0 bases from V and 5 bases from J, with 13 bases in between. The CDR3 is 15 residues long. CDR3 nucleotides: TGTGCCAGCAGTTACTCTGAGAGGGGCGGATATGGCTACACCTTC. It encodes CASSYSERGGYGYTF.

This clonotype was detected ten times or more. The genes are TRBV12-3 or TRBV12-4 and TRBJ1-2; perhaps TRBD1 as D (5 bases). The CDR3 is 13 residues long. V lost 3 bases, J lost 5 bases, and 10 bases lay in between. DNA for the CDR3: TGTGCCAGCAGTTTCGGGACGGAATATGGCTACACCTTC. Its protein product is CASSFGTEYGYTF.

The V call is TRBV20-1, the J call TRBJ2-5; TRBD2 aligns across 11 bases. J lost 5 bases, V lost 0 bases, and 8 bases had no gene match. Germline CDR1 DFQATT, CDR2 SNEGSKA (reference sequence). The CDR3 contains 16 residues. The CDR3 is CSARDPASGRFETQYF. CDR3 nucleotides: TGCAGTGCTAGAGATCCCGCTAGCGGGAGGTTTGAGACCCAGTACTTC.

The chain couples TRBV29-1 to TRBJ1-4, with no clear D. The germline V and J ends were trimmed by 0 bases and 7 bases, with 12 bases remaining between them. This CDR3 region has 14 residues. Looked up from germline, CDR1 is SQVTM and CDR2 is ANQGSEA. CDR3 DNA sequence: TGCAGCGTTGAAGATGAGGACCGTACTGAAAAACTGTTTTTT. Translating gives CSVEDEDRTEKLFF.

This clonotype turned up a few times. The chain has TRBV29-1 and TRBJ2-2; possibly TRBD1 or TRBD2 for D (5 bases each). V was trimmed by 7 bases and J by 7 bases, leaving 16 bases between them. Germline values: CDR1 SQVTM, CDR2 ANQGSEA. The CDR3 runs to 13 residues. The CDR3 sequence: CSAPGTIDGELFF. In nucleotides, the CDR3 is TGCAGCGCCCCCGGGACGATCGACGGGGAGCTGTTTTTT.

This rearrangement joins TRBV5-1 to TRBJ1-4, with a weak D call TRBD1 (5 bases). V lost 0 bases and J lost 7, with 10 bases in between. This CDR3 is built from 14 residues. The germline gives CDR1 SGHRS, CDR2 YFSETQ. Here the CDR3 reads CASSLAGAGEKLFF. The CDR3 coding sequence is TGCGCCAGCAGCTTGGCCGGGGCGGGTGAAAAACTGTTTTTT.

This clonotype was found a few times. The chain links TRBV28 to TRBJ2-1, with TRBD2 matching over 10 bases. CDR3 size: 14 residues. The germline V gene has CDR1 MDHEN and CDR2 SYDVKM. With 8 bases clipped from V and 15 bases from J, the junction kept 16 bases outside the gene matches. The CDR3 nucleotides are TGTGCCAGCCGTTCCGGCCTAGCGGGAGCGTTGTGGTTCTTC. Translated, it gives CASRSGLAGALWFF.

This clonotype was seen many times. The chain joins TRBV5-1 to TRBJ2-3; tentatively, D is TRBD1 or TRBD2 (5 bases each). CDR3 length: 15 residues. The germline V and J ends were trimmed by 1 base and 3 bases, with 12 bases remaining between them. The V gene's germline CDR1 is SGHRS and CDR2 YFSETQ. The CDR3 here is CASSLLGVTTDTQYF. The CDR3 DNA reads TGCGCCAGCAGCTTGTTGGGGGTGACGACAGATACGCAGTATTTT.

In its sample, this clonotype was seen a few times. The CDR3 region has the DNA TGTGCCAGCAGCTCCTGGGCCGGGGAGCTGTTTTTT. It encodes CASSSWAGELFF. The chain carries TRBV28 and TRBJ2-2; no reliable D call. Germline V gene lookup returns CDR1 MDHEN and CDR2 SYDVKM. The CDR3 has 12 amino acids. The germline V and J ends were trimmed by 6 bases and 6 bases, with 8 bases remaining between them. Supplemented by reference TRBV28 and TRBJ2-2, the full variable domain reads DVKVTQSSRYLVKRTGEKVFLECVQDMDHENMFWYRQDPGLGLRLIYFSYDVKMKEKGDIPEGYSVSREKKERFSLILESASTNQTSMYLCASSSWAGELFFGEGSRLTVL.

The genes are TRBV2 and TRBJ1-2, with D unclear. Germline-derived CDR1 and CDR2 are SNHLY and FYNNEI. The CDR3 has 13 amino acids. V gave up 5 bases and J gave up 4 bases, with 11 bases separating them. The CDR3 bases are TGTGCCAGCAGTTTTGACGGGATCTATGGCTACACCTTC. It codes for CASSFDGIYGYTF.

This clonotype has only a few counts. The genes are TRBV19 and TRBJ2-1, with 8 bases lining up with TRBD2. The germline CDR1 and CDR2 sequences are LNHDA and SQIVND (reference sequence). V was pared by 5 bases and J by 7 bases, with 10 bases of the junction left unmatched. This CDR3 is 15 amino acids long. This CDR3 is CASSDLRVAGNEQFF. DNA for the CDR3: TGTGCCAGTAGTGACCTTAGGGTAGCGGGAAATGAGCAGTTCTTC.